This TCR beta chain is drawn from a study of T cell responses to AZD1222 COVID-19 vaccine. Comments on this clone: The antigen is undetermined.

Assay: immunoSEQ multiplex PCR; the TCRdb copy retains only in-frame clones and omits some. Of under 75,000 clones listed, more than 85% were seen once; the top ten hold approximately 15%. CDR1 and CDR2 from the germline V gene are MDHEN and SYDVKM. V was clipped by 3 bases and J by 1 base, with 19 bases between them. This CDR3 spans 17 amino acids. Whole-study findings and limits: Regions 160-218 and 743-854 dominated among vaccine-associated CD4 TCRs spanning spike. There were mostly white British donors and more females than males, and clonal diversity was possibly underestimated.

The chain links TRBV28 to TRBJ2-7; TRBD1 or TRBD2 may be the D gene (5 bases each). Sequencing was performed on peripheral blood, taken on day 0 of AZD1222 vaccination. The receptor comes from an adult in good health. CDR3 sequence: CASSFHLGDLKSYEQYF. The CDR3, as DNA: TGTGCCAGCAGTTTCCACCTGGGGGACCTTAAGTCCTACGAGCAGTACTTC.